This T cell receptor (beta chain) was identified in a study of control samples from healthy donors and cancer patients. Trimming cost V 7 bases and J 1 base, with 12 bases left between them. The CDR3 spans 14 residues. The germline CDR1 and CDR2 sequences are SGHRS and YFSETQ. The method was immunoSEQ multiplex PCR; TCRdb's version includes in-frame clones alone and lacks a portion of them. The sample has 100,000 to 150,000 clones; approximately 90% are singletons. What was sequenced was blood. The TCR originated in a woman younger than 35 in good health. This chain joins TRBV5-1 and TRBJ1-3; unclear D gene. CDR3 sequence reads: CASRRGGSGNTIYF. Written as DNA, the CDR3 is TGCGCCAGCCGACGGGGAGGTTCTGGAAACACCATATATTTT.